This is a list of T cell receptor beta chains from one sample in a study of blood T cell repertoires in COVID-19. Method: immunoSEQ multiplex PCR; TCRdb's copy keeps in-frame clones and lacks some. The table lists roughly 120,000 clones, around 85% of them singletons. Sequencing was carried out using peripheral blood. These receptor sequences come from a human donor in a cohort sampled during active COVID-19. Each CDR3 is given without its conserved first and last residue. Fields, in order: J gene, V gene, D gene, CDR3 protein. A D gene is named only where the DNA matches it firmly.

>TRBJ1-5|TRBV30|-
AWNTGNQPQH
>TRBJ1-1|TRBV7-9|-
ASSSPTRYTEAF
>TRBJ2-5|TRBV7-2|-
ASSKGGRSETQY
>TRBJ1-1|TRBV19|TRBD1
ASSNSGGGSTEAF
>TRBJ2-7|TRBV29-1|TRBD2
SVSSTSGVYEQY
>TRBJ2-3|TRBV27|TRBD2
ASSREVASTDTQY
>TRBJ1-1|TRBV7-9|-
ASSLDSLGTEAF
>TRBJ2-1|TRBV6-1|TRBD2
ASSEVSGGAGEQF
>TRBJ1-2|TRBV20-1|TRBD1
SASTGTGVRGYT
>TRBJ2-6|TRBV6-4|-
ASSAGVGANVLT
>TRBJ2-1|TRBV6-5|TRBD2
ASSYSRGGLGEQF
>TRBJ2-1|TRBV3-1/TRBV3-2|TRBD1
ASSQGMTGGASLFNEQF
>TRBJ1-5|TRBV7-2|TRBD1
ASSSGTGLNQPQH
>TRBJ1-3|TRBV5-6|TRBD1
ASSFQGAGGNTIY
>TRBJ1-4|TRBV4-2|-
ASSQDRGEEKLF
>TRBJ1-1|TRBV7-3|-
ASSTAKNTEAF
>TRBJ2-1|TRBV29-1|-
SVTPSSYNEQF
>TRBJ1-6|TRBV5-5|-
ASSFRTGVGVYNSPLH
>TRBJ2-2|TRBV5-1|TRBD1
ASSSGQAYTGELF
>TRBJ1-6|TRBV10-3|-
AISIDRDNSPLH
>TRBJ2-7|TRBV5-1|TRBD2
ASSSLAGETYEQY
>TRBJ1-5|TRBV19|TRBD1
ASSIRDRVRGNQPQH
>TRBJ2-3|TRBV19|-
ASSMGRAGATSTDTQY
>TRBJ2-3|TRBV5-8|-
ASSLGSGGHPSDTQY
>TRBJ2-7|TRBV6-2/TRBV6-3|-
ASSYEGLREQY
>TRBJ2-3|TRBV28|TRBD2
ASSPLSLAGGPVTQY
>TRBJ1-4|TRBV19|TRBD1
ASSTPGQLATNEKLF
>TRBJ1-1|TRBV19|-
ASSIVLTGRNTEAF
>TRBJ2-2|TRBV2|-
ASSELSSGELF
>TRBJ2-3|TRBV23-1|-
ASSPKTGTTDTQY
>TRBJ2-3|TRBV12-5|-
ASGLRGAGADTQY
>TRBJ2-3|TRBV10-1|TRBD1
ASSEDRATDTQY
>TRBJ2-7|TRBV11-2|TRBD2
ASSLDGTSGLYEQY